The present TCR beta chain was sequenced within a study of neurological immune-mediated disorders. J lost 4 bases, V lost 5 bases, and 6 bases had no gene match. CDR1 and CDR2 from the germline V gene are GTSNPN and SVGIG (reference sequence). The CDR3 sequence is 14 residues long. In Maryland, USA, blood bank volunteers were the healthy controls. This clonotype occurred many times. MiXCR, applied by TCRdb to the 5' RACE reads, yields one record per CDR3 protein. This table has roughly 25,000 distinct CDR3 sequences, roughly 7% appearing once. Sequencing was done on a sample of PBMCs. V and J are TRBV30 and TRBJ2-1; 9 bases agree with TRBD1. The receptor was isolated from a woman in her 40s in good health. The CDR3 DNA is TGTGCCTGGCAACTCGGGACAGGGTACAATGAGCAGTTCTTC. Amino acids: CAWQLGTGYNEQFF. Looking up the rest from reference TRBV30 and TRBJ2-1 gives the full variable domain: SQTIHQWPATLVQPVGSPLSLECTVEGTSNPNLYWYRQAAGRGLQLLFYSVGIGQISSEVPQNLSASRPQDRQFILSSKKLLLSDSGFYLCAWQLGTGYNEQFFGPGTRLTVL.